This TCR beta chain derives from a study of T cell clusters in autoimmune cytopenias. Multiplex touch-down PCR amplified TRB using TRB-A and TRB-B pools in one tube. Using the multiplex PCR reads, TCRdb records one entry per CDR3 protein without DNA. Across about 7,100 distinct CDR3 sequences, the top ten clones capture roughly a tenth of the sample. Roughly 38,000 genome equivalents of blood DNA were amplified for TRB. In germline, CDR1 is SGHTA, CDR2 FQGNSA. This CDR3 comprises 13 residues. The sample was also linked to a second study, of T cell repertoires in aging, cancer and after chemotherapy. That study adds: Around 10 million TCR reads were in the whole dataset. Age-matched healthy donors had significantly more diverse, less clonal blood TCR repertoires than untreated cancer patients.

The clonotype was recovered from a human donor in good health. This sequence joins TRBV7-2 and TRBJ2-5; lacking DNA, the TRBD1 call made by TCRdb goes unchecked. Sequenced sample: peripheral blood. The CDR3: CASSYSGRETQYF.